Sequencing of this T cell receptor beta chain was carried out in a study of CD8 T cells in ankylosing spondylitis. CDR3 length: 15 amino acids. Germline V gene lookup returns CDR1 DFQATT and CDR2 SNEGSKA (reference sequence). V was clipped by 1 base and J by 1 base, with 12 bases between them. Via MiXCR, TCRdb re-called the 5' RACE reads, giving one row per CDR3 protein. The profile covers 150,000 to 200,000 distinct CDR3 sequences, with over 10% appearing a single time and around 10% taken by the ten largest. The rearrangement joins TRBV20-1 to TRBJ2-3; TRBD2 might be the D (6 bases). The source of this sequence is a female donor with ankylosing spondylitis or in good health (not recorded which). Sequencing was done on a sample of blood, either unsorted or a sorted T cell fraction (not recorded which). CDR3 sequence reads: CSARGPSERTDTQYF. CDR3 in DNA: TGCAGTGCTAGAGGGCCTAGCGAACGCACAGATACGCAGTATTTT.